The 12 T cell receptor beta chains below come from one sample, sequenced in a study of T cells in localized non-small cell lung cancer (dated by TCRdb to about 2020). The library came from the immunoSEQ multiplex PCR assay. In its TCRdb copy, this immuneACCESS table keeps in-frame sequences only and misses some clones. Where compared with another copy, unresolved V genes explain less than half of these, and the others have no known cause. The sample table contains roughly 2,000 clones; only one count was recorded for over 25% of them. In total, the top ten clones hold around 21% of the sample. The specimen comprised normal lung tissue next to the tumor, sampled before any cancer treatment. These receptors were collected from a male donor older than 55 with stage II lung adenocarcinoma.

The chain joins TRBV11-3 to TRBJ2-5; TRBD1 agrees at 10 bases. CDR1 is SGHNT, CDR2 YENEEA, per germline. The CDR3 runs 15 residues. V trimming: 1 base; J trimming: 10 bases; junction bases outside the gene matches: 9. CDR3 loop: CASSLGTGGVGSQYF. The CDR3 region has the DNA TGTGCCAGCAGCTTAGGGACAGGGGGGGTCGGTAGCCAGTACTTC.

This clone was seen a single time. J is TRBJ2-3 and V is TRBV30, with D possibly being TRBD1 or TRBD2 (5 bases each). The CDR3 is 14 residues long. Germline lookup yields CDR1 GTSNPN and CDR2 SVGIG (reference sequence). Trimming took 3 bases from V and 1 from J, leaving 11 bases between them. CDR3 sequence reads: CAWRGPTRTDTQYF. CDR3 sequence (DNA): TGTGCCTGGAGGGGACCAACTCGCACAGATACGCAGTATTTT.

The chain carries TRBV29-1 and TRBJ2-5; 10 positions match TRBD1. The V gene end was trimmed by 6 bases and the J gene end by 6 bases; junction bases not matched to a gene: 28. The germline V gene encodes CDR1 SQVTM and CDR2 ANQGSEA. This CDR3 contains 20 residues. CDR3 bases: TGCAGCGTACCGTCGGAGGGACAGGGGCACCCGGCGGGAGGTGTAAAGACCCAGTACTTC. Translated, it gives CSVPSEGQGHPAGGVKTQYF. Full variable domain (missing parts from reference TRBV29-1 and TRBJ2-5): SAVISQKPSRDICQRGTSLTIQCQVDSQVTMMFWYRQQPGQSLTLIATANQGSEATYESGFVIDKFPISRPNLTFSTLTVSNMSPEDSSIYLCSVPSEGQGHPAGGVKTQYFGPGTRLLVL.

This clone has only a few counts. The chain carries TRBV28 and TRBJ1-5; TRBD1 aligns across 9 bases. CDR3 length: 18 amino acids. V was clipped by 4 bases and J by 5 bases; unmatched bases: 15. The germline gives CDR1 MDHEN, CDR2 SYDVKM. In nucleotides, the CDR3 is TGTGCCAGCAGTTCACAACGCCGGGACAGGGAAAGATATCAGCCCCAGCATTTT. It translates to CASSSQRRDRERYQPQHF.

In this sample, this clone turned up a few times. The genes are TRBV28 and TRBJ2-5; no clear D. The CDR3 is 13 amino acids. Trimming removed 3 bases from V and 5 bases from J, with 10 bases in between. CDR1 and CDR2 from the germline V gene are MDHEN and SYDVKM. The CDR3 loop reads CASSFGVRETQYF. CDR3 coding DNA: TGTGCCAGCAGTTTTGGGGTAAGGGAGACCCAGTACTTC.

The chain uses TRBV11-3 and TRBJ2-2; 9 bases align to TRBD1. CDR1 SGHNT and CDR2 YENEEA come from the germline V gene. The CDR3 totals 15 residues. V lost 4 bases and J lost 6; bases outside the gene matches: 6. As DNA, the CDR3 is TGTGCCAGCAGCTGGGGGACAGGGAGGGCCGGGGAGCTGTTTTTT. This codes for CASSWGTGRAGELFF.

This chain joins TRBV6-8 and TRBJ2-5; 10 bases line up with TRBD1. Germline V gene lookup returns CDR1 MNHGY and CDR2 SAAAGT. Losses at the gene ends were 1 base for V and 4 bases for J; bases not matched to a gene: 6. CDR3 length: 16 residues. As DNA, the CDR3 is TGTGCCAGCAGTTACTTGGCGGGACAGGGGATAGAGACCCAGTACTTC. It yields the protein CASSYLAGQGIETQYF.

By sample share, this clone is large. This chain uses TRBV28 with TRBJ1-4; D is perhaps TRBD1 (5 bases). Trimming took 3 bases from V and 6 from J, leaving 11 bases between them. This CDR3 has 14 amino acids. Germline CDR1 reads MDHEN; CDR2 reads SYDVKM. CDR3 sequence: CASSFGDSYEKLFF. CDR3 bases: TGTGCCAGCAGTTTTGGTGACAGCTATGAAAAACTGTTTTTT.

This clone was seen only once. The V call is TRBV29-1, the J call TRBJ1-1; D is ambiguous. The CDR3 length is 14 residues. Trimming stripped 7 bases from V and 6 bases from J, with 21 bases between. Germline CDR1 SQVTM, CDR2 ANQGSEA. The DNA of the CDR3 is TGCAGCGCGAGATCGGTGGGGTACGGGTCTGAAGCTTTCTTT. Protein sequence: CSARSVGYGSEAFF.

This chain links TRBV14 with TRBJ2-7, with D hard to call. The CDR3 runs to 13 residues. CDR1 is SGHDN and CDR2 is FVKESK in the germline V gene. V was pared by 1 base and J by 7 bases, with 11 bases between. The CDR3 DNA reads as TGTGCCAGCAGCCAAGTACGGCTCAGGGAGCAGTACTTC. Its translation is CASSQVRLREQYF.

This clone was found a few times. The chain employs TRBV11-3 and TRBJ1-1; 9 bases line up with TRBD1. The CDR3 consists of 16 residues. The V segment lost 5 bases and the J segment 0 bases; nucleotides outside the gene matches: 7. The germline CDR1 and CDR2 sequences are SGHNT and YENEEA. The CDR3 is CASSPRDRVMNTEAFF. The CDR3 nucleotides read TGTGCCAGCAGCCCAAGGGACAGGGTCATGAACACTGAAGCTTTCTTT.

This chain links TRBV28 with TRBJ1-2, with 8 bases aligning to TRBD1. The germline CDR1 and CDR2 sequences are MDHEN and SYDVKM. Trimming removed 5 bases from V and 8 bases from J; junction bases left unmatched: 10. The CDR3 is made up of 14 amino acids. Here the CDR3 reads CASSLNRGFGGYTF. DNA for the CDR3: TGTGCCAGCAGTCTTAACAGGGGGTTCGGAGGCTACACCTTC.